These 18 T cell receptor beta chains came from one sample sequenced in a study of blood T cell repertoires in COVID-19. The data were produced by immunoSEQ multiplex PCR, yet TCRdb's version contains in-frame clones alone and is incomplete. The repertoire consists of approximately 89,000 clones, with about 80% occurring once and the leading ten covering roughly a quarter. Source material: peripheral blood. These receptors came from a man between 65 and 85 years old with acute or convalescent COVID-19.

The V and J genes are TRBV2 and TRBJ2-1, with D maybe TRBD2 (5 bases). The CDR3 consists of 14 residues. CDR1 SNHLY and CDR2 FYNNEI come from the germline V gene. V shed 7 bases and J shed 8 bases, with 18 bases lying between them. CDR3 loop: CASTASRSRDEQFF. Written as DNA, the CDR3 is TGTGCCAGCACCGCTAGCCGTTCTAGGGATGAGCAGTTCTTC.

V usage is TRBV14 and J usage is TRBJ2-3; no firm D call. The CDR3 covers 13 residues. V dropped 1 base and J dropped 4 bases, with 6 bases sitting between them. The germline V gene encodes CDR1 SGHDN and CDR2 FVKESK. As DNA, the CDR3 is TGTGCCAGCAGCCAAGGGCTGTCAGATACGCAGTATTTT. This sequence encodes CASSQGLSDTQYF.

This clone was recorded a few times. The CDR3 sequence is CASSVRSDRAYEQYF. As DNA, the CDR3 is TGTGCCAGCAGCGTCCGGTCCGACAGGGCCTACGAGCAGTACTTC. The rearrangement links TRBV9 to TRBJ2-7; TRBD1 matches at 7 bases. The CDR3 consists of 15 residues. Germline V gene sequence: CDR1 SGDLS, CDR2 YYNGEE. Trimming at V came to 2 bases and at J to 2 bases, leaving 7 bases not matched to a gene.

The chain links TRBV4-1 to TRBJ1-1, with TRBD1 matching over 8 bases. The CDR3 runs 14 residues. The ends lost 0 bases at V and 4 bases at J; junction bases unmatched: 1. Germline V CDR1 and CDR2: MGHRA, YSYEKL. CDR3 DNA: TGCGCCAGCAGCCAAGACACAGGGGGCACTGAAGCTTTCTTT. It encodes CASSQDTGGTEAFF.

This clone appeared a few times. The chain is built from TRBV9 and TRBJ1-1; the match to TRBD1 covers 7 bases. The CDR3 has 14 amino acids. CDR1 is SGDLS and CDR2 is YYNGEE in the germline V gene. Trimming at V came to 3 bases and at J to 0 bases, leaving 2 bases not matched to a gene. DNA of the CDR3: TGTGCCAGCAGCGCCGGGACAGTGAACACTGAAGCTTTCTTT. Translating it yields CASSAGTVNTEAFF.

This chain connects TRBV7-8 to TRBJ1-2; the D is unclear. The CDR3 totals 15 residues. Between the trimmed V and J ends, which lost 0 bases and 1 base, there was a span of 9 bases. The germline CDR1 and CDR2 sequences are SGHVS and FQNEAQ. The CDR3 reads CASSLAEGFNYGYTF. The CDR3 region has the DNA TGTGCCAGCAGCTTAGCAGAGGGCTTTAACTATGGCTACACCTTC.

The rearrangement uses TRBV6-6 and TRBJ2-7; D is unresolved. There are 14 residues in the CDR3. Germline V gene data show CDR1 as MNHNY and CDR2 as SVGAGI (reference sequence). Trimming shortened V by 4 bases and J by 5 bases, and 15 bases separated the two germline ends. The CDR3 nucleotides are TGTGCCAGCAGTTCCCCCGGTATTATCCACGAGCAGTACTTC. Residues: CASSSPGIIHEQYF.

V gene TRBV1 combines with J gene TRBJ2-2; no check of the table's D call, TRBD2, against the DNA was made. TRBV1 is flagged as a pseudogene. CDR3 length equals 15 residues. The CDR3 here is CTSSQDSGDTGELFF. The CDR3 DNA sequence: TGCACCAGCAGCCAAGATAGCGGAGACACCGGGGAGCTGTTTTTT.

The V gene is TRBV29-1, the J gene TRBJ2-1; 12 bases match TRBD2. This CDR3 has 15 amino acids. The V gene's germline CDR1 is SQVTM and CDR2 ANQGSEA. The V and J ends lost 1 base and 7 bases, in that order; junction bases with no gene match: 5. The CDR3 nucleotides are TGCAGCGTTGAAGGGACTAGCGGGAAGACGAATGAGCAGTTCTTC. This translates into CSVEGTSGKTNEQFF.

Points on this clone: Distinct nucleotide sequences in the sample also encode this CDR3. The chain combines TRBV18 with TRBJ2-1; D gene uncertain. CDR1 is KGHSH, CDR2 LQKENI, per germline. The CDR3 sequence is 13 residues long. Trimming shortened V by 0 bases and J by 4 bases, and 4 bases separated the two germline ends. CDR3 DNA sequence: TGTGCCAGCTCACCACCGCAGTACAATGAGCAGTTCTTC. It is translated as CASSPPQYNEQFF.

The chain joins TRBV11-3 to TRBJ2-1; 12 nucleotides align to TRBD1. The CDR3 has 15 amino acids. CDR1 and CDR2 from the germline V gene are SGHNT and YENEEA. V dropped 5 bases and J dropped 8; count of bases not matched to a gene: 7. CDR3 nucleotide sequence: TGTGCCAGCAGCCCGCGGGACAGGGGGCCTGATGAGCAGTTCTTC. It specifies CASSPRDRGPDEQFF.

The chain is built from TRBV18 and TRBJ2-6; D is uncertain. Between the trimmed V and J ends, which lost 0 bases and 0 bases, there was a span of 3 bases. CDR1 is KGHSH, CDR2 LQKENI, per germline. There are 15 residues in the CDR3. DNA for the CDR3: TGTGCCAGCTCACCACCCGGCTCTGGGGCCAACGTCCTGACTTTC. Amino acid sequence: CASSPPGSGANVLTF.

CDR3 in DNA: TGTGCCAGCAGTCGGGGGTACGAGAATGAAAAACTGTTTTTT. Translated: CASSRGYENEKLFF. V usage is TRBV27 and J usage is TRBJ1-4, with D possibly matching TRBD1 (5 bases). V dropped 5 bases and J dropped 5 bases, with 12 bases sitting between them. This CDR3 region has 14 residues. The germline gives CDR1 MNHEY, CDR2 SMNVEV (reference sequence). Based on the CDR3 plus reference TRBV27 and TRBJ1-4, the full variable domain is EAQVTQNPRYLITVTGKKLTVTCSQNMNHEYMSWYRQDPGLGLRQIYYSMNVEVTDKGDVPEGYKVSRKEKRNFPLILESPSPNQTSLYFCASSRGYENEKLFFGSGTQLSVL.

J is TRBJ2-1 and V is TRBV7-2; no reliable D call. The CDR3 spans 13 residues. Trimming removed 4 bases at V and 7 bases at J, with 11 bases between. Looked up from germline, CDR1 is SGHTA and CDR2 is FQGNSA. CDR3 DNA: TGTGCCAGCAGCTGGAGCCTAGAGAATGAGCAGTTCTTC. It codes for CASSWSLENEQFF.

V and J are TRBV4-3 and TRBJ2-7, with TRBD1 matching 8 bases. V lost 1 base to trimming and J lost 3 bases; unmatched junction nucleotides: 5. Germline lookup yields CDR1 LGHNA and CDR2 YSLEER. The CDR3 is 15 residues long. CDR3 protein: CASSQADRDFYEQYF. The CDR3 DNA is TGCGCCAGCAGCCAAGCGGACAGGGATTTCTACGAGCAGTACTTC.

The CDR3 DNA reads as TGTGCCAGCAGTGAATGGGCGTCGGACTATGGCTACACCTTC. Its translation: CASSEWASDYGYTF. This chain links TRBV6-1 with TRBJ1-2; no reliable D call. The CDR3 length is 14 residues. The V end lost 2 bases, the J end lost 3 bases, and 10 bases lay between the germline ends. CDR1 MNHNS and CDR2 SASEGT come from the germline V gene.

V usage is TRBV28 and J usage is TRBJ1-4, with D possibly being TRBD1 (5 bases). V lost 1 base, J lost 2 bases, and 8 bases lay in between. The CDR3 sequence is 15 residues long. CDR1 is MDHEN, CDR2 SYDVKM, per germline. CDR3 nucleotides: TGTGCCAGCAGTTTATTTCGGGGGACTAATGAAAAACTGTTTTTT. It is translated as CASSLFRGTNEKLFF. The entire variable domain, with the rest obtained from reference TRBV28 and TRBJ1-4, is as follows: DVKVTQSSRYLVKRTGEKVFLECVQDMDHENMFWYRQDPGLGLRLIYFSYDVKMKEKGDIPEGYSVSREKKERFSLILESASTNQTSMYLCASSLFRGTNEKLFFGSGTQLSVL.

As DNA, the CDR3 is TGTGCCAGCAGTGCCCTCTACAATGAGCAGTTCTTC. It codes for CASSALYNEQFF. The V gene is TRBV2, the J gene TRBJ2-1, with D unresolved. Germline-derived CDR1 and CDR2 are SNHLY and FYNNEI. Trimming took off 4 bases at V and 3 bases at J, with 4 bases between the two ends. The CDR3 length is 12 residues.